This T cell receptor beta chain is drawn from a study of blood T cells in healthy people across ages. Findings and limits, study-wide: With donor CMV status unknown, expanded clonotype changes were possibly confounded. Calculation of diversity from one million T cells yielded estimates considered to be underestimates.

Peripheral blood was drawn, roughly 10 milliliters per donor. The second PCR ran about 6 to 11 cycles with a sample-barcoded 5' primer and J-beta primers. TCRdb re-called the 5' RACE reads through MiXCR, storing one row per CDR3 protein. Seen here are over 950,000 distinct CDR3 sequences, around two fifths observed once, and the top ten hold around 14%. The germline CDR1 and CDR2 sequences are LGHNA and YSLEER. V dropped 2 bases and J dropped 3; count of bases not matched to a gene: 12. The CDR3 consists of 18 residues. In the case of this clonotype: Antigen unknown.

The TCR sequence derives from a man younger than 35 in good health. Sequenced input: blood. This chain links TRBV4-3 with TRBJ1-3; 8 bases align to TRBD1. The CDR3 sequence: CASSQHHSDRELGNTIYF. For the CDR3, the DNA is TGCGCCAGCAGCCAACACCACTCGGACAGGGAGCTTGGAAACACCATATATTTT.